This record concerns one T cell receptor (beta chain) sequence. Using immunoSEQ multiplex PCR, the repertoire was profiled, and TCRdb retains in-frame clones only, with some absent. The sample comprises over 70,000 clones, 95% to 97% of which are singletons, and around 0.22% rests with the top ten. The data were taken from a study of technical replicates of blood from a handful of donors. The receptor was derived from a human donor in good health. The sample comprised T cells isolated from PBMCs.

The CDR3 sequence: CASSLVAEQGSNEQFF. In nucleotides, the CDR3 is TGCGCCAGCAGCTTGGTGGCGGAACAGGGATCCAATGAGCAGTTCTTC. This rearrangement joins TRBV5-1 to TRBJ2-1, with a tentative D call TRBD1 (6 bases). V gave up 0 bases and J gave up 6 bases, with 16 bases separating them. Germline V gene sequence: CDR1 SGHRS, CDR2 YFSETQ. CDR3 size: 16 residues.